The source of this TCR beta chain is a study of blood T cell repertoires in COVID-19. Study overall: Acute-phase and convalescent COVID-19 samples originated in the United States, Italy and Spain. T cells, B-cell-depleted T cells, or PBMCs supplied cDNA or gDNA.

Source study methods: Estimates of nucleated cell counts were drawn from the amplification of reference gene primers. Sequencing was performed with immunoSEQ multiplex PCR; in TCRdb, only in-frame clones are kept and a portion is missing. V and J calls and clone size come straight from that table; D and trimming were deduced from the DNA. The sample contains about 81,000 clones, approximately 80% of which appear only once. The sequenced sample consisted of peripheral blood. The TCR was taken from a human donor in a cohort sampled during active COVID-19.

The CDR3 DNA is TGTGCCAGCAGCCGCGGGACAGGCCGGACCACTGAAGCTTTCTTT. Its protein is CASSRGTGRTTEAFF. This chain connects TRBV28 to TRBJ1-1; TRBD1 aligns across 8 bases. Germline CDR1 and CDR2: MDHEN and SYDVKM. J lost 4 bases, V lost 6 bases, and 10 bases had no gene match. The CDR3 runs 15 residues.